One sample yielded the 28 T cell receptor beta chains listed below, sequenced in a study of memory CD8 T cells in hepatitis C reinfection. TCRdb's copy holds only in-frame clones and misses some; the assay was immunoSEQ multiplex PCR. This sample carries just over 45,000 clones, 85% to 90% of them seen once, and the ten largest clones take 0.72%. Documented time point: late/post reinfection, 12 to 24 weeks after detection. The sorted cells went straight to TCR sequencing with no prior in vitro expansion. Sequenced input: naive CD8+ T cells sorted from blood. The source is a man in his late teens or twenties with hepatitis C virus infection.

The chain joins TRBV5-1 to TRBJ2-7; 12 bases are a match to TRBD1. The CDR3 runs to 15 residues. V shed 7 bases and J 2 bases; nucleotides not matched to a gene: 7. Germline CDR1 and CDR2: SGHRS and YFSETQ. The chain's CDR3 is CASDPGTGGTYEQYF. In DNA form, the CDR3 reads TGCGCCAGCGACCCTGGGACAGGGGGCACCTACGAGCAGTACTTC.

The CDR3 DNA reads as TGTGCCAGTAAACCACTAGCGGGAGAATACAATGAGCAGTTCTTC. Translating it yields CASKPLAGEYNEQFF. This chain connects TRBV19 to TRBJ2-1, with 11 bases fitting TRBD2. Looked up from germline, CDR1 is LNHDA and CDR2 is SQIVND (reference sequence). With 7 bases clipped from V and 4 bases from J, the junction kept 6 bases outside the gene matches. The CDR3 is 15 residues long.

The V gene is TRBV6-6, the J gene TRBJ2-5, with 9 bases that match TRBD1. The J segment lost 4 bases and the V segment lost 5 bases, leaving 8 bases of the junction unmatched. Germline assignment: CDR1 MNHNY and CDR2 SVGAGI (reference sequence). CDR3 length equals 15 residues. The CDR3 region is CASSAGQGGRETQYF. CDR3 DNA: TGTGCCAGCAGTGCGGGACAGGGTGGTCGAGAGACCCAGTACTTC.

This chain uses TRBV27 with TRBJ2-1; 12 nucleotides line up with TRBD2. The CDR3 consists of 17 residues. Germline loops: CDR1 MNHEY, CDR2 SMNVEV (reference sequence). V shed 6 bases, J shed 7 bases, and the junction held 13 bases outside the gene matches. Here the CDR3 DNA reads TGTGCCAGCAGCCCGGTACTAGCGGGAGGCCCGGAGAATGAGCAGTTCTTC. Translated: CASSPVLAGGPENEQFF.

The rearrangement links TRBV27 to TRBJ2-7, with 12 bases matching TRBD2. From germline, CDR1 is MNHEY and CDR2 SMNVEV (reference sequence). After removal of 7 bases from V and 5 bases from J, the junction contained 6 bases not matched to a gene. The CDR3 sequence is 14 residues long. CDR3 in amino acids: CASKPSGRAHEQYF. The CDR3 DNA is TGTGCCAGCAAACCTAGCGGGAGGGCCCACGAGCAGTACTTC.

DNA for the CDR3: TGTGCCAGCAGCTTAGAGGTTGTTGGACTAGCGGGAAGAGAGACCCAGTACTTC. Translation: CASSLEVVGLAGRETQYF. The chain recombines TRBV11-2 with TRBJ2-5; 12 bases are a match to TRBD2. This CDR3 is 18 amino acids long. Germline assignment: CDR1 SGHAT and CDR2 FQNNGV. Trimming at V came to 0 bases and at J to 4 bases, leaving 9 bases not matched to a gene. Based on the CDR3 plus reference TRBV11-2 and TRBJ2-5, the full variable domain is EAGVAQSPRYKIIEKRQSVAFWCNPISGHATLYWYQQILGQGPKLLIQFQNNGVVDDSQLPKDRFSAERLKGVDSTLKIQPAKLEDSAVYLCASSLEVVGLAGRETQYFGPGTRLLVL.

The chain uses TRBV9 and TRBJ1-4; TRBD1 is a possible D gene (5 bases). Germline V gene data show CDR1 as SGDLS and CDR2 as YYNGEE. With 4 bases removed from V and 0 bases from J, the gap between germline ends came to 7 bases. This CDR3 has 14 residues. This chain's CDR3 is CASSLTATNEKLFF. CDR3 DNA sequence: TGTGCCAGCAGCCTGACAGCAACTAATGAAAAACTGTTTTTT.

This chain joins TRBV29-1 and TRBJ1-2, with no clear D. This CDR3 comprises 12 residues. V gave up 4 bases and J gave up 4 bases, with 10 bases separating them. CDR1 SQVTM and CDR2 ANQGSEA come from the germline V gene. CDR3 nucleotide sequence: TGCAGCGTTGGAGAGGCTCGCTATGGCTACACCTTC. This sequence encodes CSVGEARYGYTF.

V and J are TRBV4-2 and TRBJ2-7; TRBD2 agrees at 8 bases. Germline V gene data show CDR1 as LGHNA and CDR2 as YNFKEQ. V lost 6 bases to trimming and J lost 3 bases; unmatched junction nucleotides: 4. The CDR3 runs to 13 residues. The CDR3 protein is CASSQLADYEQYF. The CDR3 DNA is TGTGCCAGCAGTCAACTAGCGGACTACGAGCAGTACTTC.

V gene TRBV27 combines with J gene TRBJ2-1, with D tentatively TRBD1 (6 bases). The CDR3 is made up of 16 amino acids. V was shortened by 6 bases and J by 0 bases, with 15 bases between the two germline ends. Germline V gene data show CDR1 as MNHEY and CDR2 as SMNVEV (reference sequence). This CDR3 reads CASSLSTGYSYNEQFF. CDR3 DNA sequence: TGTGCCAGCAGCCTCTCGACAGGTTACTCCTACAATGAGCAGTTCTTC.

The V and J genes are TRBV19 and TRBJ1-5; D possibly corresponds to TRBD1 (6 bases). The CDR3 consists of 14 residues. CDR1 is LNHDA, CDR2 SQIVND, per germline (reference sequence). V lost 9 bases, J lost 7 bases, and 19 bases lay in between. Here the CDR3 reads CASTRGGAAQPQHF. CDR3 coding DNA: TGTGCCAGCACGAGAGGGGGAGCGGCCCAGCCCCAGCATTTT.

V and J are TRBV19 and TRBJ1-5; 11 nucleotides agree with TRBD1. V lost 7 bases to trimming and J lost 6 bases; unmatched junction nucleotides: 5. Germline V lookup: CDR1 LNHDA, CDR2 SQIVND (reference sequence). The CDR3 spans 14 residues. In DNA, the CDR3 is TGTGCCAGTACCGAAGGACAGGGGGCTCAGCCCCAGCATTTT. The encoded protein is CASTEGQGAQPQHF.

This clone was picked up a small number of times. The chain is built from TRBV4-1 and TRBJ2-7; TRBD2 matches 12 bases. The V gene's germline CDR1 is MGHRA and CDR2 YSYEKL. The junction had 1 base not matched to a gene; V was cut back by 1 base and J by 6 bases. There are 14 residues in the CDR3. The CDR3 bases are TGCGCCAGCAGCCAAGGACTAGCGGGAGCCGAGCAGTACTTC. Translation: CASSQGLAGAEQYF.

This clone was counted a single time. The CDR3 coding sequence is TGCAGCGTTGGGGCTCAGGACACCGGGGAGCTGTTTTTT. As protein: CSVGAQDTGELFF. The V call is TRBV29-1, the J call TRBJ2-2; D remains ambiguous. The V gene's germline CDR1 is SQVTM and CDR2 ANQGSEA. Trimming pared 4 bases from V and 3 bases from J, leaving 9 bases between. The CDR3 loop spans 13 amino acids.

The gene calls are TRBV7-9 and TRBJ1-1, with D possibly TRBD1 on 5 matching bases. Germline CDR1 is SEHNR and CDR2 is FQNEAQ (reference sequence). The CDR3 has 15 amino acids. Deletions cut 5 bases from V and 1 base from J, with 14 bases between. Written as DNA, the CDR3 is TGTGCCAGCAGCGCCCTGACAGTACCGAACACTGAAGCTTTCTTT. Its translation: CASSALTVPNTEAFF.

CDR3 protein: CASSRDRDNQPQHF. Here the CDR3 DNA reads TGCGCCAGCAGCCGGGACAGGGACAATCAGCCCCAGCATTTT. The chain has TRBV5-1 and TRBJ1-5, with 9 positions matching TRBD1. The trim removed 4 bases at V and 3 bases at J, leaving 2 bases unmatched. Germline V gene data show CDR1 as SGHRS and CDR2 as YFSETQ. The CDR3 length is 14 residues.

The V and J genes are TRBV7-2 and TRBJ2-1, with TRBD1 as a possible D gene (10 bases). This CDR3 has 18 residues. CDR1 and CDR2 (germline): SGHTA, FQGNSA. V lost 1 base and J lost 6, with 22 bases in between. The CDR3 region is CASSLGPGQGRGGNEQFF. The CDR3 DNA follows: TGTGCCAGCAGCTTAGGGCCGGGACAGGGGCGGGGGGGCAATGAGCAGTTCTTC.

V usage is TRBV7-9 and J usage is TRBJ1-2, with unresolved D. The V and J ends lost 0 bases and 1 base respectively, with 9 bases between them. This CDR3 contains 15 residues. Per germline, CDR1 SEHNR and CDR2 FQNEAQ (reference sequence). The CDR3 spells CASSLALGSNYGYTF. CDR3 bases: TGTGCCAGCAGCTTAGCGCTGGGCAGTAACTATGGCTACACCTTC. Full variable domain (outside the CDR3, taken from reference TRBV7-9 and TRBJ1-2): DTGVSQNPRHKITKRGQNVTFRCDPISEHNRLYWYRQTLGQGPEFLTYFQNEAQLEKSRLLSDRFSAERPKGSFSTLEIQRTEQGDSAMYLCASSLALGSNYGYTFGSGTRLTVV.

The J gene is TRBJ2-1, the V gene TRBV27; D possibly corresponds to TRBD2 (5 bases). The CDR3 consists of 14 residues. Germline V gene lookup returns CDR1 MNHEY and CDR2 SMNVEV (reference sequence). The V end lost 5 bases, the J end lost 6 bases, and 14 bases lay between the germline ends. The CDR3 spells CASSPGVNSNEQFF. CDR3 DNA: TGTGCCAGCAGTCCCGGGGTAAATAGCAATGAGCAGTTCTTC.

The chain carries TRBV10-1 and TRBJ2-2; D gene ambiguous. Trimming shortened V by 0 bases and J by 6 bases, and 2 bases separated the two germline ends. Germline CDR1 and CDR2: WNHNN and SYGVQD (reference sequence). The CDR3 runs 12 residues. CDR3 nucleotides: TGCGCCAGCAGTGAGTCCGCCGGGGAGCTGTTTTTT. Its protein product is CASSESAGELFF.

The genes are TRBV4-3 and TRBJ2-2; the D gene is possibly TRBD1 (6 bases). Trimming stripped 1 base from V and 4 bases from J, with 16 bases between. CDR3 length equals 17 residues. The germline V gene encodes CDR1 LGHNA and CDR2 YSLEER. For the CDR3, the DNA is TGCGCCAGCAGCCAAGGAGAGAACAGGGCGGGCACCGGGGAGCTGTTTTTT. Translating gives CASSQGENRAGTGELFF.

This chain joins TRBV29-1 and TRBJ2-7; 9 positions agree with TRBD2. Germline-derived CDR1 and CDR2 are SQVTM and ANQGSEA. The CDR3 covers 14 residues. With V trimmed by 6 bases and J by 2 bases, 8 bases remained unmatched. The CDR3 nucleotides read TGCAGCGTCGCATCTAGCGGGGAAACCTACGAGCAGTACTTC. This codes for CSVASSGETYEQYF.

V usage is TRBV1 and J usage is TRBJ2-7; the table's TRBD2 call for D was not verified on the DNA. TRBV1 is a recognized pseudogene. The CDR3 spans 17 residues. The CDR3 loop is CTSSQVGSTSGDYEQYV. The CDR3 nucleotides are TGCACCAGCAGCCAAGTTGGCTCCACTAGCGGGGACTACGAGCAGTACGTC.

The chain combines TRBV4-3 with TRBJ1-2; TRBD1 aligns across 9 bases. V dropped 0 bases and J dropped 4; count of bases not matched to a gene: 9. Germline assignment: CDR1 LGHNA and CDR2 YSLEER. The CDR3 runs to 17 residues. CDR3 sequence (DNA): TGCGCCAGCAGCCAAGATGCAGGCGACAGGGGGGCCTATGGCTACACCTTC. Translation gives CASSQDAGDRGAYGYTF.

This clone was observed a single time. The V gene is TRBV19, the J gene TRBJ1-5; TRBD1 might be the D (6 bases). The CDR3 is 15 residues long. V was trimmed by 3 bases and J by 0 bases, leaving 9 bases between them. CDR1 and CDR2 (germline): LNHDA, SQIVND (reference sequence). This chain's CDR3 is CASSMGAYSNQPQHF. The CDR3 nucleotides read TGTGCCAGTAGTATGGGGGCTTATAGCAATCAGCCCCAGCATTTT.

As for this clone: The junction and the germline gene differ at one end; a read error may be behind it. The sample holds other DNA sequences that translate to the same CDR3. The chain recombines TRBV29-1 with TRBJ2-1; a weak D match, TRBD2 (6 bases). The V gene's germline CDR1 is SQVTM and CDR2 ANQGSEA. The CDR3 is 14 amino acids. Here the CDR3 DNA reads TGCAGCGTCCCTGGGAGGACGCGGTACAATGAGCAATTCTTC. It is translated as CSVPGRTRYNEQFF.

The chain combines TRBV7-9 with TRBJ2-1; 13 nucleotides agree with TRBD2. The CDR3 is 15 amino acids. CDR1 SEHNR and CDR2 FQNEAQ come from the germline V gene (reference sequence). The J segment lost 7 bases and the V segment lost 2 bases, leaving 2 bases of the junction unmatched. The CDR3 is CASSLPGLAGNEQFF. As DNA, the CDR3 is TGTGCCAGCAGCTTACCGGGACTAGCGGGAAATGAGCAGTTCTTC.

V gene TRBV7-8 combines with J gene TRBJ1-5, with D possibly matching TRBD1 (5 bases). The V gene's germline CDR1 is SGHVS and CDR2 FQNEAQ. The CDR3 is made up of 14 amino acids. Trimming removed 7 bases at V and 2 bases at J, with 12 bases between. The CDR3 bases are TGTGCCAGCACCTTTGAACAGGGCAATCAGCCCCAGCATTTT. Its translation is CASTFEQGNQPQHF.